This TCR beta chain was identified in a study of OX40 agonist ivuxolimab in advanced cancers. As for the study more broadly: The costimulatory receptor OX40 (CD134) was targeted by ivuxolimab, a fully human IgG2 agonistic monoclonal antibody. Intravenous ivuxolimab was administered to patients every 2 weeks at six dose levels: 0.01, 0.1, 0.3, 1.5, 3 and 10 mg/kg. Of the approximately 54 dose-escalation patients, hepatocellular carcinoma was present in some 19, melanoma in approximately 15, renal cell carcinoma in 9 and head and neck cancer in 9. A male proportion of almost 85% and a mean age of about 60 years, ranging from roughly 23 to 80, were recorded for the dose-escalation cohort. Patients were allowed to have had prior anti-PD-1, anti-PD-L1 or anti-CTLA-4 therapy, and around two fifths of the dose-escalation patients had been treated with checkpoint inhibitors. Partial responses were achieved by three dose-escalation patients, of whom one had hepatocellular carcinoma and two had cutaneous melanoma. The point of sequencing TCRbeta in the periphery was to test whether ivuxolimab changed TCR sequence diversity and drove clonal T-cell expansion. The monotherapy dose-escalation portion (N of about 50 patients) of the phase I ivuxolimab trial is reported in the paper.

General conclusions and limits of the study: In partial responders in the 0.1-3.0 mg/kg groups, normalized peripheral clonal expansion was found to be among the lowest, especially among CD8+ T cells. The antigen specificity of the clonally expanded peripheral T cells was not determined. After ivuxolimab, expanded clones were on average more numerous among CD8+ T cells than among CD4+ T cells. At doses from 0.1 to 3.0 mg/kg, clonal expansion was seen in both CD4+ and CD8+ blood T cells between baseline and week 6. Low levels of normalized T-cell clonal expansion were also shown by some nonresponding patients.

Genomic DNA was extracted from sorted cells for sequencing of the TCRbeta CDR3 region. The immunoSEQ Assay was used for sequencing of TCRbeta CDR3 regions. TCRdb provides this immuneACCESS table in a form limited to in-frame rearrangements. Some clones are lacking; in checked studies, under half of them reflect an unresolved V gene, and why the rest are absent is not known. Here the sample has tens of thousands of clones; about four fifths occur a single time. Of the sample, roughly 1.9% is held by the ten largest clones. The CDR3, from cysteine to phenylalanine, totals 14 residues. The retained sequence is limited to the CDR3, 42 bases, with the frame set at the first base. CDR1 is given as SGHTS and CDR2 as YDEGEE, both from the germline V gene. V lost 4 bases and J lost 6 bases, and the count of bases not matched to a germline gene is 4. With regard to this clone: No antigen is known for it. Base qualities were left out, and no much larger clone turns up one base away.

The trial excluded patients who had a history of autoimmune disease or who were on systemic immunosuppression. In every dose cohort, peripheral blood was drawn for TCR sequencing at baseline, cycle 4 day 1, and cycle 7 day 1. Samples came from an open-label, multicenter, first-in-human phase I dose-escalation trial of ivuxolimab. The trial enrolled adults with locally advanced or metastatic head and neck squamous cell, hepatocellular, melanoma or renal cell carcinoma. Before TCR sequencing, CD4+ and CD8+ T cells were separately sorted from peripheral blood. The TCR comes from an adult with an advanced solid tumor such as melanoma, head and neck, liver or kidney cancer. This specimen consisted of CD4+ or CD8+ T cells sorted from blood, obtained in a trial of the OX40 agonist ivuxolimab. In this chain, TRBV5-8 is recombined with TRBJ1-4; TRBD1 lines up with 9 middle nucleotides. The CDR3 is CASSPGQGYEKLFF. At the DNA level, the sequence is TGTGCCAGCAGCCCGGGACAGGGTTATGAAAAACTGTTTTTT.